The sample holds a few counts of the clone carrying this TCR beta chain. Template material for amplifying TCR beta CDR3 regions consisted of RNA transcripts. The TCR CDR3 was amplified in a first-round RT-PCR using the HTBI primer set. TCRdb ran MiXCR on the multiplex PCR reads and lists one entry per CDR3 protein. This sample yields roughly 170,000 distinct CDR3 sequences, of which about 15% are seen a single time; approximately 28% belongs to the top ten. The source of the sample is a study of T cells in Graves' hyperthyroidism and ophthalmopathy. The sequenced material came from blood. This receptor was taken from a woman between 45 and 65 years old with Graves' hyperthyroidism.

The chain's CDR3 is CASSGRTSGGAPYEQYF. DNA for the CDR3: TGTGCCAGCAGTGGAAGGACTAGCGGGGGGGCCCCCTACGAGCAGTACTTC. The chain recombines TRBV6-1 with TRBJ2-7; TRBD2 agrees at 15 bases. CDR3 size: 17 residues. Trimming took 4 bases from V and 2 from J; bases not matched to a gene: 6. Per the germline V gene, CDR1 is MNHNS and CDR2 is SASEGT.